This T cell receptor beta chain derives from a study of identical twins. Regarding the study as a whole: The authors noted that invariant MAIT and iNKT cells could partly confound zero-insertion analyses.

With V trimmed by 0 bases and J by 9 bases, 3 bases remained unmatched. Germline V gene sequence: CDR1 MNHEY, CDR2 SVGAGI. The CDR3 is made up of 15 amino acids. This clonotype showed up just a few times. The target antigen is unknown. One entry per CDR3 protein, called by TCRdb with MiXCR from the 5' RACE reads. The sample consists of fewer than 550,000 distinct CDR3 sequences, 13% to 15% of them appearing once. A further study also used this sample, focusing on yellow fever vaccine responses in identical twins.

The source is a woman between 18 and 29 years old in good health. The gene calls are TRBV6-5 and TRBJ1-6; 9 bases fit TRBD1. Sample: CD4+ T cells sorted from blood. CDR3 nucleotide sequence: TGTGCCAGCAGTTACTCGGGGACAGGGATTTCACCCCTCCACTTT. Translated: CASSYSGTGISPLHF.